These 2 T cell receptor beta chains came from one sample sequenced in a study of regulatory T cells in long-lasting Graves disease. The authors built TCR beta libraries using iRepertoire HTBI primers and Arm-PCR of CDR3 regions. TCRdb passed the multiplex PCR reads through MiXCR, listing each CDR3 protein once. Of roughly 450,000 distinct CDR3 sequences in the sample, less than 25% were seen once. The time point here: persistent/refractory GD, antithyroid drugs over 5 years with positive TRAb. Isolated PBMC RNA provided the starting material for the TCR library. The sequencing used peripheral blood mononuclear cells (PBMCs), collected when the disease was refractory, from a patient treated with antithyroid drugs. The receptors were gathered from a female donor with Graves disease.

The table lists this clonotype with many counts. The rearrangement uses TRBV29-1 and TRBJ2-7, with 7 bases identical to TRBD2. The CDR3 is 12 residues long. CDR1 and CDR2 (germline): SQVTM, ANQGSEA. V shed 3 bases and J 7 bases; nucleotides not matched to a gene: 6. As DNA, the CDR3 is TGCAGCGTTGATTCGGTAGCGGGTGAGCAGTACTTC. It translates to CSVDSVAGEQYF.

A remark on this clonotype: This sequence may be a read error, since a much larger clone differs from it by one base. CDR3 loop: CASSLTGGIRTQYF. For the CDR3, the DNA is TGTGCCAGCAGCCTTACAGGCGGGATTAGGACCCAGTACTTC. This sequence joins TRBV3-1 and TRBJ2-5; D is perhaps TRBD2 (6 bases). Germline values: CDR1 LGHDT, CDR2 YNNKEL (reference sequence). Trimming shortened V by 4 bases and J by 7 bases, and 16 bases separated the two germline ends. This CDR3 has 14 amino acids.